This T cell receptor beta chain was captured in a study of blood T cell repertoires in COVID-19. Turning to the study itself: T cells, B-cell-depleted T cells, or PBMCs supplied cDNA or gDNA.

This CDR3 is built from 14 residues. V lost 2 bases, J lost 4 bases, and 11 bases lay in between. CDR1 SEHNR and CDR2 FQNEAQ come from the germline V gene (reference sequence). The repertoire was sequenced with immunoSEQ multiplex PCR; TCRdb's copy has only in-frame clones and lacks some. The sample lists over 95,000 clones, more than 85% seen once, with 15% to 20% in the top ten. The chain combines TRBV7-9 with TRBJ2-5; tentatively, D is TRBD2 (6 bases). The sample taken for sequencing was peripheral blood. This clonotype was sampled from a human donor with acute or convalescent COVID-19. The donor label of this sample is uncertain. CDR3: CASSLRSGSETQYF. CDR3 DNA sequence: TGTGCCAGCAGCTTAAGGAGCGGGTCAGAGACCCAGTACTTC.